This T cell receptor (beta chain) was recorded in a study of T-cell reconstitution after alpha-beta-depleted transplantation in children. Study conclusions and caveats: Counts and diversity of T cells one year after transplant came mostly from newly produced T cells. The high TCRbeta diversity at day 60 in some patients came from surviving recipient T cells and thymic progenitors.

After removal of 6 bases from V and 0 bases from J, the junction contained 5 bases not matched to a gene. The CDR3 has 14 amino acids. For TCRbeta, the library was prepared with unique molecular identifiers. TCRdb reprocessed the PCR reads with MiXCR, giving one entry per CDR3 protein. The sample carries roughly 500,000 distinct CDR3 sequences, 8% to 11% recorded once. This clonotype was recorded many times. Its antigen remains unidentified. The source was PBMCs, collected before TCRalphabeta/CD19-depleted stem cell transplant. The sequence was collected from a child aged 2 to 10 with inherited bone marrow failure, due to receive a stem cell transplant. The chain carries TRBV12-3 or TRBV12-4 and TRBJ2-7; 7 positions match TRBD2. The CDR3 DNA sequence: TGTGCCAGCAGCAGGGAGGGCCTCTCCTACGAGCAGTACTTC. Amino acids: CASSREGLSYEQYF.